This passage covers 25 T cell receptor beta chains from one sample sequenced in a study of T cells in Graves' hyperthyroidism and ophthalmopathy. Regions amplified from RNA transcripts were the TCR beta CDR3 regions. Primed by the HTBI set, a first-round RT-PCR was run on the TCR CDR3. MiXCR was run by TCRdb on the multiplex PCR reads, yielding one entry per CDR3 protein. The sample lists about half a million distinct CDR3 sequences, 15% to 20% seen once, with approximately 30% in the top ten. Sequencing was carried out using blood. These receptors came from a woman in her twenties or thirties with Graves' ophthalmopathy.

This clonotype was picked up many times. J is TRBJ1-5 and V is TRBV2; no reliable D call. Germline values: CDR1 SNHLY, CDR2 FYNNEI. With 2 bases removed from V and 3 bases from J, the gap between germline ends came to 8 bases. The CDR3 is 14 residues long. CDR3 amino acids: CASSEHRNNQPQHF. CDR3 sequence (DNA): TGTGCCAGCAGTGAACACAGAAACAATCAGCCCCAGCATTTT.

This clonotype was detected ten times or more. The rearrangement uses TRBV6-1 and TRBJ2-7; 10 bases line up with TRBD2. Unmatched junction bases numbered 4, after V lost 7 bases and J lost 1 base. Germline assignment: CDR1 MNHNS and CDR2 SASEGT. This CDR3 spans 14 amino acids. The DNA of the CDR3 is TGTGCCAGCAAATCGGGACTAGCGTCCTACGAGCAGTACTTC. Protein product: CASKSGLASYEQYF.

This clonotype was found once. Because it lacks the conserved phenylalanine or tryptophan at the end, this CDR3 is likely a read error. The genes are TRBV6-1 and TRBJ2-7; D remains unclear. Germline CDR1 is MNHNS and CDR2 is SASEGT. CDR3 size: 14 residues. Trimming took 6 bases from V and 6 from J, leaving 18 bases between them. The CDR3 loop is CASSLGRQVSEQYL. The CDR3 DNA is TGTGCCAGCAGCCTAGGGCGGCAGGTGAGCGAGCAGTACCTC.

In this sample, this clonotype turned up many times. The chain uses TRBV28 and TRBJ2-7, with 9 bases lining up with TRBD2. Germline loops: CDR1 MDHEN, CDR2 SYDVKM. V gave up 2 bases and J gave up 7 bases; unmatched junction bases: 9. There are 15 residues in the CDR3. CDR3 protein: CASSLAGGGLGEQYF. CDR3 DNA sequence: TGTGCCAGCAGTTTAGCGGGAGGGGGACTTGGGGAGCAGTACTTC. The whole variable domain, filled in from reference TRBV28 and TRBJ2-7, reads DVKVTQSSRYLVKRTGEKVFLECVQDMDHENMFWYRQDPGLGLRLIYFSYDVKMKEKGDIPEGYSVSREKKERFSLILESASTNQTSMYLCASSLAGGGLGEQYFGPGTRLTVT.

This clonotype was found many times. The chain has TRBV7-2 and TRBJ2-3; no reliable D call. Germline CDR1 and CDR2: SGHTA and FQGNSA. CDR3 length equals 13 residues. V lost 0 bases and J lost 5, with 6 bases in between. CDR3 sequence (DNA): TGTGCCAGCAGCTTAGCGAAGGAAGATACGCAGTATTTT. Amino acids: CASSLAKEDTQYF.

The table lists this clonotype with many counts. The chain combines TRBV2 with TRBJ2-3; 9 bases are a match to TRBD2. The CDR3 has 15 amino acids. CDR1 and CDR2 (germline): SNHLY, FYNNEI. Unmatched junction bases numbered 3, after V lost 3 bases and J lost 2 bases. The CDR3 spells CASSDLAGSTDTQYF. In DNA form, the CDR3 reads TGTGCCAGCAGTGATCTAGCGGGGTCCACAGATACGCAGTATTTT.

A few counts support this clonotype. V gene TRBV24-1 combines with J gene TRBJ1-2; D not resolved. V shed 0 bases and J shed 8 bases, with 9 bases lying between them. CDR1 and CDR2 (germline): KGHDR, SFDVKD. The CDR3 has 13 amino acids. This CDR3 reads CATSDLPGDGYTF. The CDR3 DNA reads TGTGCCACCAGTGATTTGCCGGGCGACGGCTACACCTTC.

Ten or more counts support this clonotype. The genes are TRBV7-2 and TRBJ2-7, with a tentative D call TRBD1 (5 bases). This CDR3 spans 14 amino acids. The germline V gene has CDR1 SGHTA and CDR2 FQGNSA. Trimming shortened V by 2 bases and J by 5 bases, and 13 bases separated the two germline ends. DNA of the CDR3: TGTGCCAGCAGCTTAAGCCCAGGGCTGAACGAGCAGTACTTC. This codes for CASSLSPGLNEQYF.

This clonotype was detected ten times or more. The rearrangement uses TRBV28 and TRBJ2-1, with D unclear. CDR3 length: 13 amino acids. The V gene lost 4 bases and the J gene lost 7 bases, with 11 bases spanning the gap. Germline CDR1 is MDHEN and CDR2 is SYDVKM. The chain's CDR3 is CASSSETQNEQFF. DNA for the CDR3: TGTGCCAGCAGTTCCGAGACCCAGAATGAGCAGTTCTTC.

In this sample, this clonotype turned up a few times. Relative to the germline gene, one junction end is altered; a read error may explain this. The gene calls are TRBV3-1 and TRBJ2-6, with D possibly being TRBD2 (5 bases). The CDR3 is 15 residues long. Germline CDR1 and CDR2: LGHDT and YNNKEL (reference sequence). The CDR3 sequence: CASSPDRPRANVLTF. The CDR3 DNA reads TGTGCCAGCAGCCCGGATAGACCGAGGGCGAACGTCCTGACTTTC.

This clonotype was recorded a few times. The rearrangement joins TRBV6-5 to TRBJ2-3, with D possibly TRBD2 on 6 matching bases. The CDR3 length is 14 residues. Germline CDR1 and CDR2: MNHEY and SVGAGI. The V and J ends lost 4 bases and 3 bases respectively, with 11 bases between them. The CDR3 DNA follows: TGTGCCAGCAGTTCCGGGAGTAAGACAGATACGCAGTATTTT. Residues: CASSSGSKTDTQYF.

The sample holds many counts of this clonotype. The chain employs TRBV20-1 and TRBJ2-7; TRBD2 matches 7 bases. CDR3 length: 14 residues. Germline assignment: CDR1 DFQATT and CDR2 SNEGSKA (reference sequence). Trimming removed 6 bases from V and 0 bases from J; junction bases left unmatched: 8. This chain's CDR3 is CSARRGGGSYEQYF. CDR3 nucleotide sequence: TGCAGTGCCCGACGCGGCGGGGGCTCCTACGAGCAGTACTTC.

The gene calls are TRBV28 and TRBJ1-3; possible D gene TRBD1, 6 bases. CDR3 length: 14 residues. Trimming took off 3 bases at V and 4 bases at J, with 10 bases between the two ends. Germline V lookup: CDR1 MDHEN, CDR2 SYDVKM. The CDR3 coding sequence is TGTGCCAGCAGTTTCGGGGGCGGCGGAAACACCATATATTTT. This encodes CASSFGGGGNTIYF.

In its sample, this clonotype was seen many times. The chain has TRBV18 and TRBJ1-1, with D perhaps matching TRBD1 (6 bases). CDR1 and CDR2 (germline): KGHSH, LQKENI. This CDR3 comprises 13 residues. The ends were cut back, 1 base at V and 4 bases at J, with 7 bases in the middle. Here the CDR3 reads CASSPRRGTEAFF. CDR3 DNA: TGTGCCAGCTCACCACGCAGGGGCACTGAAGCTTTCTTT.

CDR3 sequence: CASSDVGAEAFF. In nucleotides, the CDR3 is TGTGCCAGCAGTGACGTGGGGGCTGAAGCTTTCTTT. This chain connects TRBV2 to TRBJ1-1, with D perhaps TRBD1 (5 bases). Germline CDR1 is SNHLY and CDR2 is FYNNEI. The V end lost 3 bases, the J end lost 6 bases, and 8 bases lay between the germline ends. The CDR3 length is 12 residues.

The V and J genes are TRBV11-2 and TRBJ2-1, with 7 nucleotides matching TRBD1. With 3 bases clipped from V and 12 bases from J, the junction kept 8 bases outside the gene matches. CDR3 length: 13 residues. Germline V gives CDR1 SGHAT, CDR2 FQNNGV. The CDR3 DNA reads as TGTGCCAGCAGCTTGGACAGGCCTGGATGGCAGTTCTTC. This sequence encodes CASSLDRPGWQFF.

This clonotype has a count of ten or more. The chain combines TRBV6-1 with TRBJ2-2; 8 bases line up with TRBD1. CDR3 length: 15 residues. Germline lookup yields CDR1 MNHNS and CDR2 SASEGT. J lost 5 bases, V lost 6 bases, and 8 bases had no gene match. This chain's CDR3 is CASRAGTGVTGELFF. DNA of the CDR3: TGTGCCAGCAGGGCCGGGACAGGAGTAACCGGGGAGCTGTTTTTT.

This clonotype has just a few counts. This chain links TRBV6-1 with TRBJ2-3, with D possibly TRBD1 on 5 matching bases. The CDR3 contains 13 residues. Germline V gives CDR1 MNHNS, CDR2 SASEGT. Trimming cost V 7 bases and J 1 base, with 9 bases left between them. The CDR3 nucleotides read TGTGCCAGCACCCTGGGGCGCACAGATACGCAGTATTTT. This translates into CASTLGRTDTQYF.

This clonotype was seen repeatedly, ten times or more. The gene calls are TRBV2 and TRBJ2-1, with TRBD1 as a possible D gene (5 bases). Trimming removed 6 bases at V and 9 bases at J, with 21 bases between. The CDR3 is 15 amino acids. Germline V CDR1 and CDR2: SNHLY, FYNNEI. The CDR3 sequence: CASRLRVQDTSEQFF. The CDR3 DNA reads as TGTGCCAGCAGACTCAGGGTACAGGACACAAGTGAGCAGTTCTTC.

The table lists this clonotype with many counts. The V gene is TRBV11-2, the J gene TRBJ2-1; perhaps TRBD2 as D (5 bases). V lost 1 base to trimming and J lost 4 bases, with 11 bases between them. Germline CDR1 is SGHAT and CDR2 is FQNNGV. The CDR3 contains 15 residues. The CDR3: CASSLGGSVYNEQFF. The CDR3 DNA reads TGTGCCAGCAGCTTAGGGGGTAGCGTTTACAATGAGCAGTTCTTC.

The chain couples TRBV5-1 to TRBJ1-1; TRBD1 might be the D (6 bases). V lost 3 bases, J lost 1 base, and 16 bases lay in between. This CDR3 is built from 16 residues. Per germline, CDR1 SGHRS and CDR2 YFSETQ. In DNA form, the CDR3 reads TGCGCCAGCAGCTCCAACCTCAGGGGAGAGAACACTGAAGCTTTCTTT. This gives the protein CASSSNLRGENTEAFF.

CDR3 bases: TGTGCCAGCAGCCCGGGTGTTTCCTATGGCTACACCTTC. Protein: CASSPGVSYGYTF. The chain is built from TRBV5-5 and TRBJ1-2; no clear D. Germline CDR1 reads SGHKS; CDR2 reads YYEKEE (reference sequence). CDR3 size: 13 residues. The V end was cut by 4 bases, the J end by 4 bases, with 11 bases between.

This clonotype was detected many times. J is TRBJ2-2 and V is TRBV10-3, with 7 bases aligning to TRBD2. J gave up 1 base and V 2 bases, and 1 base lay outside the gene matches. Germline CDR1 is ENHRY and CDR2 is SYGVKD. The CDR3 is made up of 15 amino acids. CDR3 loop: CAISEASGNTGELFF. The DNA of the CDR3 is TGTGCCATCAGTGAGGCTAGCGGGAACACCGGGGAGCTGTTTTTT.

This clonotype was recorded at least ten times. The chain has TRBV19 and TRBJ1-1; the D is unclear. The CDR3 covers 14 residues. Trimming left V 6 bases short and J 0 bases short, with 11 bases between. Germline lookup yields CDR1 LNHDA and CDR2 SQIVND (reference sequence). In DNA, the CDR3 is TGTGCCAGTAGGATCAGCGACATGAACACTGAAGCTTTCTTT. As protein: CASRISDMNTEAFF.

The chain recombines TRBV5-4 with TRBJ2-3; D not certain. CDR3 length: 16 residues. CDR1 and CDR2 (germline): SGHNT, YYREEE (reference sequence). The ends were cut back, 4 bases at V and 0 bases at J, with 15 bases in the middle. CDR3 DNA sequence: TGTGCCAGCAGCGCCTACAGAGGTTCGAGCACAGATACGCAGTATTTT. Residues: CASSAYRGSSTDTQYF.